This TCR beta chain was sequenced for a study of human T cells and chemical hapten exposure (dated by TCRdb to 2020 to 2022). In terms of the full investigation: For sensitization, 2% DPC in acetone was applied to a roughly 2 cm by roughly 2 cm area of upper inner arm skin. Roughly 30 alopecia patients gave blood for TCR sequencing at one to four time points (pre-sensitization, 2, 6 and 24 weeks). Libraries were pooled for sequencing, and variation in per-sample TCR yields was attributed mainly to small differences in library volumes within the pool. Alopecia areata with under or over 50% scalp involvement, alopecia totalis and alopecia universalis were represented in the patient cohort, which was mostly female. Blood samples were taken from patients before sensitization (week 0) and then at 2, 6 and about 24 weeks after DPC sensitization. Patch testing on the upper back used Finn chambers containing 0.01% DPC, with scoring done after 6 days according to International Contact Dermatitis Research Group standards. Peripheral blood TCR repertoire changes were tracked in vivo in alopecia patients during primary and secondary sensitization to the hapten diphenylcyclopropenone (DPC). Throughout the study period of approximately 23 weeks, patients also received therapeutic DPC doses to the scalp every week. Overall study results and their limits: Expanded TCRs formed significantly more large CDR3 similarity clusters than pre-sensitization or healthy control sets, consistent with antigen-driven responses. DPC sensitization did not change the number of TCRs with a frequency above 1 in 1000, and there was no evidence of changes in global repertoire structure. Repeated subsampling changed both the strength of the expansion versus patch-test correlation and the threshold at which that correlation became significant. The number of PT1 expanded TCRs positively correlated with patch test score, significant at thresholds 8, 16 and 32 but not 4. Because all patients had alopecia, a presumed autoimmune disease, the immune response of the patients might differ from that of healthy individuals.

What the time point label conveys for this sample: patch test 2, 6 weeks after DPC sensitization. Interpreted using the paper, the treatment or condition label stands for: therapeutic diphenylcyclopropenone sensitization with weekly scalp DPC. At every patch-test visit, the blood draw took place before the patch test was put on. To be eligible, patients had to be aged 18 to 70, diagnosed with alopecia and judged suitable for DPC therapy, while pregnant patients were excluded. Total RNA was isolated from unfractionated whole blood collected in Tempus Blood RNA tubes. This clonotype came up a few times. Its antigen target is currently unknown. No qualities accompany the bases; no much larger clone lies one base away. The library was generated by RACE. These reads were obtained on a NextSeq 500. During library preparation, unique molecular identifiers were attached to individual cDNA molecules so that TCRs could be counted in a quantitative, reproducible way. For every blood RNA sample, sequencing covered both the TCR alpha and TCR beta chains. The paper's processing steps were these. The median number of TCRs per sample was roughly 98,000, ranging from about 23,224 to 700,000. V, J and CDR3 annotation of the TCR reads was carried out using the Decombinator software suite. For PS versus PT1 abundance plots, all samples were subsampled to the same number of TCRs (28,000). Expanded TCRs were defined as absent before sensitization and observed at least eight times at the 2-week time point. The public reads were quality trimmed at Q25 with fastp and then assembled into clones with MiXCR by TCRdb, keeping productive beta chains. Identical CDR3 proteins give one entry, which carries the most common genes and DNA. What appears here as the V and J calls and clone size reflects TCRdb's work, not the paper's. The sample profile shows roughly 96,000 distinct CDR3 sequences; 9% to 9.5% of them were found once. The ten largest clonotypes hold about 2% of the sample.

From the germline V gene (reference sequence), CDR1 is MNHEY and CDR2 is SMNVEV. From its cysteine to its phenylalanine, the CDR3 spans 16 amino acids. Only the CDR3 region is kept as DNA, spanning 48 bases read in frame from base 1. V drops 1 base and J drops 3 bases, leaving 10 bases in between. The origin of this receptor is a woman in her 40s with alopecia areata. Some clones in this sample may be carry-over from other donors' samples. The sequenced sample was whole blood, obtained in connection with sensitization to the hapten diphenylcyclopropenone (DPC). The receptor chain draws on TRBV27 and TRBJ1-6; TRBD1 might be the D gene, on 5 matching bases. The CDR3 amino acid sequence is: CASSLLRGVYNSPLHF. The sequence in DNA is TGTGCCAGCAGTTTATTACGAGGGGTCTATAATTCACCCCTCCACTTT.